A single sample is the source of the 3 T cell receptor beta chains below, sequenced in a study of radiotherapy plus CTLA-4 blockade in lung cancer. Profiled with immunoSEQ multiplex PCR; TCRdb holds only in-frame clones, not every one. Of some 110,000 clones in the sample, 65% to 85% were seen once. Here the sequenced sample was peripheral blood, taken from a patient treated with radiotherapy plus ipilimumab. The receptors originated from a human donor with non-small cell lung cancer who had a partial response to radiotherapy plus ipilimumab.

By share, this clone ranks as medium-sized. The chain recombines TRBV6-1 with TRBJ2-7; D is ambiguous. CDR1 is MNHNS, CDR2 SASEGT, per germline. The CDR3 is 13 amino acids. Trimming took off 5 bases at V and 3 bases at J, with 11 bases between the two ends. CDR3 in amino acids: CASSKPELYEQYF. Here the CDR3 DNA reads TGTGCCAGCAGTAAACCGGAGCTCTACGAGCAGTACTTC.

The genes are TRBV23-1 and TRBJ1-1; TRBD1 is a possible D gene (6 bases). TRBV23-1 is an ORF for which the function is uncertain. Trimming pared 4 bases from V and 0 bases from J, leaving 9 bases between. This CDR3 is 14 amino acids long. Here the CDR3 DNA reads TGCGCCAGCAGTCGGGGGCAGGTGAACACTGAAGCTTTCTTT. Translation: CASSRGQVNTEAFF.

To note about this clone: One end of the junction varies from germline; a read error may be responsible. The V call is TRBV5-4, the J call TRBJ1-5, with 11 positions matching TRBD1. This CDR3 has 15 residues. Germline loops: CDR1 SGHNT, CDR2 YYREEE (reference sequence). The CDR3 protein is CASSQGTGGRQPQHF. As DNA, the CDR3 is TGCGCCAGCAGCCAGGGGACAGGGGGGCGTCAGCCCCAGCATTTT.